These 17 T cell receptor beta chains originate from one sample sequenced in a study of T cell responses to AZD1222 COVID-19 vaccine. Sequenced by immunoSEQ multiplex PCR; TCRdb stores in-frame clones only, minus some. The sample shows 150,000 or so clones, 91% of them seen only once. Sequencing was performed on peripheral blood, taken on day 0 of AZD1222 vaccination. These receptors were taken from an adult in good health.

The chain recombines TRBV11-2 with TRBJ2-7; D is possibly TRBD1 (6 bases). Between the trimmed V and J ends, which lost 1 base and 0 bases, there was a span of 22 bases. CDR3 length: 19 amino acids. In germline, CDR1 is SGHAT, CDR2 FQNNGV. This CDR3 reads CASSLGSTPQGKSSYEQYF. The DNA for the CDR3 is TGTGCCAGCAGCTTAGGCAGTACCCCGCAGGGGAAAAGCTCCTACGAGCAGTACTTC.

The CDR3 region has the DNA TGTGCCAGCAGTGATACGGATAAAAGCTCCTACGAGCAGTACTTC. Translated: CASSDTDKSSYEQYF. The chain links TRBV6-1 to TRBJ2-7; D is ambiguous. Germline-derived CDR1 and CDR2 are MNHNS and SASEGT. Trimming removed 3 bases at V and 0 bases at J, with 12 bases between. CDR3 size: 15 residues.

This clone was detected only a few times. The chain uses TRBV28 and TRBJ1-6; 9 nucleotides line up with TRBD1. The CDR3 spans 14 residues. In germline, CDR1 is MDHEN, CDR2 SYDVKM. J lost 13 bases, V lost 3 bases, and 7 bases had no gene match. CDR3 sequence: CASSLGTGYLPLHF. The CDR3 bases are TGTGCCAGCAGTTTGGGGACAGGGTATTTGCCCCTCCACTTT.

The chain joins TRBV29-1 to TRBJ2-2, with no clear D. The CDR3 loop spans 13 amino acids. With 7 bases removed from V and 1 base from J, the gap between germline ends came to 10 bases. Germline loops: CDR1 SQVTM, CDR2 ANQGSEA. The CDR3 nucleotides are TGCAGCGCACAGAGACAGAACACCGGGGAGCTGTTTTTT. This translates into CSAQRQNTGELFF.

The chain joins TRBV11-2 to TRBJ1-1; weak D call: TRBD1 (5 bases). V lost 10 bases and J 1 base, leaving 10 bases between the germline ends. This CDR3 is built from 12 residues. Germline lookup yields CDR1 SGHAT and CDR2 FQNNGV. The CDR3 DNA reads TGTGCCACGGGACTGTGGAACACTGAAGCTTTCTTT. Residues: CATGLWNTEAFF. The full variable domain, with the rest looked up from reference TRBV11-2 and TRBJ1-1, is EAGVAQSPRYKIIEKRQSVAFWCNPISGHATLYWYQQILGQGPKLLIQFQNNGVVDDSQLPKDRFSAERLKGVDSTLKIQPAKLEDSAVYLCATGLWNTEAFFGQGTRLTVV.

This chain joins TRBV7-9 and TRBJ2-5; possibly TRBD1 or TRBD2 for D (7 bases each). Germline-derived CDR1 and CDR2 are SEHNR and FQNEAQ (reference sequence). Trimming removed 7 bases from V and 7 bases from J, with 25 bases in between. This CDR3 is built from 16 residues. The CDR3 DNA is TGTGCCAGCACCTCAGCAGGGGGACTATCCAAGGGGACCCAGTACTTC. As protein: CASTSAGGLSKGTQYF. Supplemented by reference TRBV7-9 and TRBJ2-5, the full variable domain reads DTGVSQNPRHKITKRGQNVTFRCDPISEHNRLYWYRQTLGQGPEFLTYFQNEAQLEKSRLLSDRFSAERPKGSFSTLEIQRTEQGDSAMYLCASTSAGGLSKGTQYFGPGTRLLVL.

The V gene is TRBV30, the J gene TRBJ2-5; D is perhaps TRBD1 (6 bases). The germline V gene has CDR1 GTSNPN and CDR2 SVGIG (reference sequence). The CDR3 consists of 13 residues. Trimming left V 2 bases short and J 4 bases short, with 11 bases between. The CDR3, as DNA: TGTGCCTGGAGTAACAGGGTGGGAGAGACCCAGTACTTC. Protein: CAWSNRVGETQYF.

The chain recombines TRBV7-2 with TRBJ2-7; D ambiguous. CDR3 length equals 11 residues. Trimming stripped 3 bases from V and 3 bases from J, with 3 bases between. CDR1 and CDR2 (germline): SGHTA, FQGNSA. The CDR3, as DNA: TGTGCCAGCAGCTTTCTCTACGAGCAGTACTTC. It codes for CASSFLYEQYF.

The chain has TRBV2 and TRBJ2-7; no definite D call. The CDR3 has 13 residues. Trimming pared 8 bases from V and 2 bases from J, leaving 13 bases between. The V gene's germline CDR1 is SNHLY and CDR2 FYNNEI. The CDR3 loop is CASAPRVAYEQYF. DNA for the CDR3: TGTGCCAGCGCCCCTAGAGTTGCCTACGAGCAGTACTTC. The full variable domain, completed using reference TRBV2 and TRBJ2-7, is EPEVTQTPSHQVTQMGQEVILRCVPISNHLYFYWYRQILGQKVEFLVSFYNNEISEKSEIFDDQFSVERPDGSNFTLKIRSTKLEDSAMYFCASAPRVAYEQYFGPGTRLTVT.

The V gene is TRBV15, the J gene TRBJ2-7; 7 positions match TRBD1. CDR1 and CDR2 (germline): LNHNV, YYDKDF (reference sequence). V gave up 6 bases and J gave up 2 bases; unmatched junction bases: 16. There are 17 residues in the CDR3. This CDR3 is CATRAVLQGTAPYEQYF. The CDR3 nucleotides are TGTGCCACCAGGGCGGTGCTTCAGGGGACAGCTCCCTACGAGCAGTACTTC.

The rearrangement links TRBV6-6 to TRBJ1-1; TRBD1 is a possible D gene (6 bases). Trimming took off 6 bases at V and 1 base at J, with 15 bases between the two ends. Per germline, CDR1 MNHNY and CDR2 SVGAGI (reference sequence). This CDR3 region has 15 residues. CDR3 in DNA: TGTGCCAGCAGCCAACTAGGACAGAAGAACACTGAAGCTTTCTTT. It specifies CASSQLGQKNTEAFF.

This sequence joins TRBV7-9 and TRBJ1-1, with 11 positions matching TRBD1. The length of the CDR3 is 16 residues. Germline lookup yields CDR1 SEHNR and CDR2 FQNEAQ (reference sequence). With 4 bases clipped from V and 4 bases from J, the junction kept 8 bases outside the gene matches. In DNA form, the CDR3 reads TGTGCCAGCAGCTATGGGCGGGACAGGGGGTTCACTGAAGCTTTCTTT. Encoded protein: CASSYGRDRGFTEAFF.

This sequence joins TRBV10-1 and TRBJ2-7; D is possibly TRBD1 (6 bases). The length of the CDR3 is 14 residues. Germline V lookup: CDR1 WNHNN, CDR2 SYGVQD (reference sequence). The ends were cut back, 0 bases at V and 4 bases at J, with 10 bases in the middle. The CDR3 region is CASSESGTPYEQYF. The CDR3 DNA sequence: TGCGCCAGCAGTGAGTCAGGGACACCGTACGAGCAGTACTTC.

The genes are TRBV2 and TRBJ1-2, with D uncertain. Germline V gives CDR1 SNHLY, CDR2 FYNNEI. Trimming shortened V by 6 bases and J by 0 bases, and 8 bases separated the two germline ends. The CDR3 runs to 13 residues. The chain's CDR3 is CASRSGTNYGYTF. The CDR3 DNA reads TGTGCCAGCAGGAGTGGGACTAACTATGGCTACACCTTC.

This chain links TRBV7-2 with TRBJ2-2; no reliable D call. Germline assignment: CDR1 SGHTA and CDR2 FQGNSA. Between the trimmed V and J ends, which lost 4 bases and 8 bases, there was a span of 11 bases. The CDR3 length is 13 residues. The CDR3 protein is CASSSLEVGELFF. The CDR3 nucleotides read TGTGCCAGCAGCTCCCTAGAGGTAGGGGAGCTGTTTTTT. The whole variable domain, remainder taken from reference TRBV7-2 and TRBJ2-2, is GAGVSQSPSNKVTEKGKDVELRCDPISGHTALYWYRQSLGQGLEFLIYFQGNSAPDKSGLPSDRFSAERTGGSVSTLTIQRTQQEDSAVYLCASSSLEVGELFFGEGSRLTVL.

The V and J genes are TRBV6-5 and TRBJ1-2; perhaps TRBD1 as D (6 bases). The germline V gene encodes CDR1 MNHEY and CDR2 SVGAGI. Trimming took off 5 bases at V and 5 bases at J, with 12 bases between the two ends. This CDR3 has 13 amino acids. The CDR3 region has the DNA TGTGCCAGCAGTACACAGGGTCGGTATGGCTACACCTTC. Protein: CASSTQGRYGYTF.

CDR3 nucleotide sequence: TGTGCCAGCAGTCCCGGGACTAGCGGGAGACATCTAGGGGCAGATACGCAGTATTTT. Translating gives CASSPGTSGRHLGADTQYF. This chain uses TRBV28 with TRBJ2-3, with TRBD2 matching 14 bases. V gave up 5 bases and J gave up 4 bases; unmatched junction bases: 14. Looked up from germline, CDR1 is MDHEN and CDR2 is SYDVKM. CDR3 size: 19 residues.